This entry lists 10 T cell receptor beta chains sequenced from one sample in a study of T cell responses to AZD1222 COVID-19 vaccine (dated by TCRdb to about 2021). To prepare the library, the immunoSEQ multiplex PCR assay was applied. Held by TCRdb, this immuneACCESS table contains in-frame sequences only and omits some clones. Under half of the omission traces to an unresolved V gene where checked; the cause of the rest is unknown. Across this sample there are some 120,000 clones, with 80% to 90% seen only once. Clones ranked in the top ten supply less than 15% of the sample. What the time point label conveys for this sample: baseline before first vaccination. This material consisted of peripheral blood, taken on day 0 of AZD1222 vaccination. These receptors all stem from an adult in good health.

This clone has only a few counts. The genes are TRBV5-4 and TRBJ1-4, with 7 positions matching TRBD1. This CDR3 spans 15 amino acids. The germline CDR1 and CDR2 sequences are SGHNT and YYREEE (reference sequence). The V and J ends lost 4 bases and 2 bases, in that order; junction bases with no gene match: 5. The CDR3 loop is CASSREGQTNEKLFF. The CDR3 coding sequence is TGTGCCAGCAGCCGAGAGGGACAGACTAATGAAAAACTGTTTTTT.

This chain connects TRBV7-2 to TRBJ2-5, with 8 bases fitting TRBD2. CDR1 and CDR2 from the germline V gene are SGHTA and FQGNSA. J was trimmed by 5 bases and V by 6 bases; bases with no gene match: 5. The CDR3 runs to 13 residues. CDR3 sequence reads: CASSTRGGETQYF. The CDR3, as DNA: TGTGCCAGCAGTACTCGGGGGGGGGAGACCCAGTACTTC.

This clone ranks as medium-sized. This chain links TRBV6-4 with TRBJ2-7; D is unclear. Germline assignment: CDR1 MRHNA and CDR2 SNTAGT. V lost 9 bases, J lost 4 bases, and 4 bases lay in between. The CDR3 runs 9 residues. CDR3 nucleotide sequence: TGTGCCAGTAAGTACGAGCAGTACTTC. Translated: CASKYEQYF.

This chain joins TRBV9 and TRBJ2-2; D may be TRBD1 or TRBD2 (5 bases each). V was shortened by 2 bases and J by 4 bases, with 12 bases between the two germline ends. Germline V lookup: CDR1 SGDLS, CDR2 YYNGEE. The CDR3 spans 15 residues. The CDR3 loop reads CASSVISGATGELFF. For the CDR3, the DNA is TGTGCCAGCAGCGTTATATCCGGGGCCACCGGGGAGCTGTTTTTT.

This clone appeared once. The chain joins TRBV2 to TRBJ2-4; D unresolved. Trimming took 3 bases from V and 0 from J, leaving 9 bases between them. Germline V gene lookup returns CDR1 SNHLY and CDR2 FYNNEI. This CDR3 contains 15 residues. The CDR3 is CASSDLWKAKNIQYF. CDR3 in DNA: TGTGCCAGCAGTGACCTATGGAAAGCCAAAAACATTCAGTACTTC. The whole variable domain, filled in from reference TRBV2 and TRBJ2-4, reads EPEVTQTPSHQVTQMGQEVILRCVPISNHLYFYWYRQILGQKVEFLVSFYNNEISEKSEIFDDQFSVERPDGSNFTLKIRSTKLEDSAMYFCASSDLWKAKNIQYFGAGTRLSVL.

The chain links TRBV6-5 to TRBJ1-1; D remains unclear. There are 14 residues in the CDR3. V lost 7 bases and J 5 bases, leaving 17 bases between the germline ends. Germline CDR1 is MNHEY and CDR2 is SVGAGI. The CDR3 sequence is CASMGYRGITEAFF. The CDR3 nucleotides are TGTGCCAGCATGGGGTATCGGGGTATTACTGAAGCTTTCTTT.

The chain links TRBV6-4 to TRBJ1-2; 9 bases map to TRBD1. Losses at the gene ends were 5 bases for V and 7 bases for J; bases not matched to a gene: 5. Germline CDR1 reads MRHNA; CDR2 reads SNTAGT. This CDR3 region has 13 residues. The CDR3 DNA sequence: TGTGCCAGCAGTACCGGGACAGGGACTGGCTACACCTTC. Translating it yields CASSTGTGTGYTF.

This chain's CDR3 is CASSVEGMGGLYEQYF. CDR3 DNA: TGTGCCAGCAGCGTAGAGGGGATGGGGGGACTCTACGAGCAGTACTTC. This sequence joins TRBV9 and TRBJ2-7; TRBD2 might be the D (6 bases). CDR3 length: 16 residues. The germline V gene has CDR1 SGDLS and CDR2 YYNGEE. The ends were cut back, 0 bases at V and 3 bases at J, with 16 bases in the middle.

This chain links TRBV28 with TRBJ1-1; D is ambiguous. This CDR3 comprises 14 residues. V was clipped by 3 bases and J by 3 bases, with 11 bases between them. CDR1 MDHEN and CDR2 SYDVKM come from the germline V gene. The CDR3 sequence: CASSLGGWDTEAFF. The CDR3 region has the DNA TGTGCCAGCAGTTTGGGAGGGTGGGACACTGAAGCTTTCTTT.

The J gene is TRBJ2-1, the V gene TRBV5-1; 9 nucleotides align to TRBD2. Germline CDR1 SGHRS, CDR2 YFSETQ. This CDR3 has 15 residues. V lost 4 bases, J lost 1 base, and 3 bases stayed unmatched. The CDR3 DNA sequence: TGCGCCAGCAGCACGGCGGGAGGGTCCTACAATGAGCAGTTCTTC. Amino acids: CASSTAGGSYNEQFF. The complete variable domain, with remaining parts taken from reference TRBV5-1 and TRBJ2-1, reads KAGVTQTPRYLIKTRGQQVTLSCSPISGHRSVSWYQQTPGQGLQFLFEYFSETQRNKGNFPGRFSGRQFSNSRSEMNVSTLELGDSALYLCASSTAGGSYNEQFFGPGTRLTVL.